Following are 2 T cell receptor beta chains from one sample sequenced in a study of T cells in Graves' hyperthyroidism and ophthalmopathy. Amplified TCR beta CDR3 regions derived from RNA transcripts. In the first-round RT-PCR of the TCR CDR3, the HTBI primer set was used. TCRdb re-analysed the multiplex PCR reads in MiXCR, keeping a single row per CDR3 protein. Of about 340,000 distinct CDR3 sequences detected, approximately 18% appear once; the ten largest clones hold roughly 49%. Specimen: blood. All receptors come from a woman in her fifties or sixties with Graves' hyperthyroidism.

The CDR3 loop is CASSAPGQGGQPQYF. The CDR3 nucleotides read TGTGCCAGCAGTGCTCCCGGACAGGGGGGCCAGCCCCAGTACTTC. The chain has TRBV2 and TRBJ2-5; 10 nucleotides agree with TRBD1. Germline V CDR1 and CDR2: SNHLY, FYNNEI. Trimming at V came to 4 bases and at J to 9 bases, leaving 11 bases not matched to a gene. This CDR3 contains 15 residues.

This chain links TRBV20-1 with TRBJ2-7; 7 positions match TRBD2. This CDR3 region has 15 residues. Looked up from germline, CDR1 is DFQATT and CDR2 is SNEGSKA (reference sequence). The V segment lost 0 bases and the J segment 5 bases; nucleotides outside the gene matches: 10. DNA of the CDR3: TGCAGTGCTAGAGATCCCAGGGTGGCGGGAGACGAGCAGTACTTC. Its translation is CSARDPRVAGDEQYF.